This T cell receptor (beta chain) appears in the sequencing data of a study of blood T cell repertoires in COVID-19. Study details: Researchers got acute and convalescent COVID-19 samples from the United States, Italy and Spain.

Original processing methods: The assay estimated nucleated cells by amplifying reference gene primers. Profiling relied on immunoSEQ multiplex PCR, and the TCRdb table lists in-frame clones only, not all of them. D and trimming come from the DNA, and the V and J calls and clone size come from that table. This table holds about 200,000 clones, roughly 89% found once. Germline lookup yields CDR1 SGDLS and CDR2 YYNGEE. Trimming took 3 bases from V and 2 from J, leaving 13 bases between them. CDR3 length equals 15 residues. Those enrolled, adults aged 18 to 89 years, came from about two dozen US areas. Participant reports of clinical history set cohort assignment.

The TCR comes from a woman aged 25 to 45 who had been exposed to COVID-19. The V and J genes are TRBV9 and TRBJ2-3, with D possibly being TRBD2 (5 bases). The sequenced sample consisted of PBMCs or T cells enriched from blood (not recorded which). The CDR3 loop reads CASSAPSGITDTQYF. In DNA form, the CDR3 reads TGTGCCAGCAGCGCCCCCTCGGGGATCACAGATACGCAGTATTTT.